The rows below give T cell receptor beta chains drawn from one sample of a study of blood T cells in healthy people across ages. TCRdb re-called the 5' RACE reads with MiXCR, one entry per CDR3 protein. The sample comprises about 1,400,000 distinct CDR3 sequences, roughly 59% of which are singletons, and over 5.5% rests with the top ten. Sequencing was done on a sample of blood. All receptors derive from a man younger than 30 in good health. Both conserved end residues are part of each CDR3.

v_call	j_call	cdr3_aa
TRBV7-2	TRBJ2-7	CASNLGTGGAFLSNYEQYF
TRBV5-5	.	CASTLQSYNNEQYF
TRBV29-1	TRBJ2-1	CSVEDHRSAYNEQFF
TRBV7-9	.	CASSSTAGTGFIYEQYF
TRBV4-1	TRBJ2-6	CASSQVGPWGANVLTF
TRBV20-1	.	CSARPFPSGLSLETQYF
TRBV6-5	TRBJ1-1	CASSYRGHSEAFF
TRBV5-1	TRBJ2-6	CASSRRGRLGANVLTF
TRBV6-5	TRBJ2-5	CASRMGQETQYF
TRBV12-3/TRBV12-4	TRBJ2-7	CASSPRDRAYEQYF
TRBV7-9	TRBJ2-2	CASSSHLTGITGELFF
TRBV29-1	TRBJ2-5	CSVEPGPQRGTQYF
TRBV12-3/TRBV12-4	TRBJ2-1	CASRTGTREYNEQFF
TRBV19	.	CASSISGIQETQYF
TRBV5-1	TRBJ2-3	CASSGGQQGTQYF
TRBV20-1	TRBJ2-7	CSATGAGGSYEQYF
TRBV19	TRBJ2-1	CASSIVEEAYNEQFF
TRBV18	TRBJ2-1	CASSPLDSYNEQFF
TRBV7-2	TRBJ2-3	CASSLAPVAGGSDTQYF
TRBV9	TRBJ2-1	CASSVSPSGGYNEQFF
TRBV20-1	TRBJ2-1	CSAWGNEQFF
TRBV4-1	TRBJ1-4	CASSRPDRVYEKLFF
TRBV7-9	TRBJ2-1	CASSSSGTGSNEQFF
TRBV7-7	TRBJ2-7	CASRCPGQQNEQYF
TRBV9	TRBJ2-2	CASSGGQGKTAGELFF
TRBV7-9	TRBJ1-1	CASSSTRTGVSTEAFF
TRBV6-6	TRBJ2-5	CASSYPAAGGKETQYF
TRBV7-2	TRBJ2-4	CASSISSGVAKNIQYF
TRBV20-1	TRBJ1-1	CSATRDSMNTEAFF
TRBV27	TRBJ1-1	CASSLSRGVTEAFF
TRBV7-9	TRBJ2-7	CASSLDGRAEEQYF
TRBV5-1	TRBJ1-4	CASSPLPGTEAEKLFF
TRBV11-2	TRBJ2-2	CASSWCGRQTGELFF
TRBV10-3	.	CAISEFGGQRDTYEQYF
TRBV10-2	TRBJ2-7	CASSDLRMVDLRPNEQYF
TRBV10-3	TRBJ2-7	CAISEGTSGRNEQYF
TRBV27	TRBJ1-2	CASRPVEGYYGYTF